The 9 T cell receptor beta chains below were found in one sample sequenced in a study of T cell responses to AZD1222 COVID-19 vaccine. This table comes from immunoSEQ multiplex PCR, and its TCRdb copy is limited to in-frame clones, with some not included. This sample has about 180,000 clones; 85% to 90% occur once, and the top ten carry roughly 4%. Source: peripheral blood, taken 28 days after the second dose of the MenACWY control vaccine. The receptors were gathered from an adult who received the MenACWY meningococcal vaccine as a control.

This chain links TRBV11-2 with TRBJ1-1; D remains ambiguous. Germline V gene sequence: CDR1 SGHAT, CDR2 FQNNGV. Between the trimmed V and J ends, which lost 7 bases and 1 base, there was a span of 10 bases. The CDR3 runs 13 residues. CDR3 sequence reads: CASTSMTNTEAFF. As DNA, the CDR3 is TGTGCCAGCACTAGTATGACGAACACTGAAGCTTTCTTT.

This rearrangement joins TRBV5-4 to TRBJ1-2; D may be TRBD1 (6 bases). The CDR3 runs to 14 residues. CDR1 and CDR2 (germline): SGHNT, YYREEE (reference sequence). Trimming took off 9 bases at V and 4 bases at J, with 19 bases between the two ends. The CDR3 DNA reads TGTGCCATAGACACAGGGAAAACAACCTATGGCTACACCTTC. It codes for CAIDTGKTTYGYTF.

The V call is TRBV13, the J call TRBJ2-1; no firm D call. CDR1 and CDR2 (germline): PRHDT, FYEKMQ (reference sequence). V was pared by 0 bases and J by 0 bases, with 3 bases between. CDR3 length: 14 amino acids. The CDR3 DNA is TGTGCCAGCAGCTTAGGACCCTCCTACAATGAGCAGTTCTTC. The encoded protein is CASSLGPSYNEQFF. Full variable domain (outside the CDR3, taken from reference TRBV13 and TRBJ2-1): AAGVIQSPRHLIKEKRETATLKCYPIPRHDTVYWYQQGPGQDPQFLISFYEKMQSDKGSIPDRFSAQQFSDYHSELNMSSLELGDSALYFCASSLGPSYNEQFFGPGTRLTVL.

V usage is TRBV24-1 and J usage is TRBJ1-5; D is uncertain. Germline V CDR1 and CDR2: KGHDR, SFDVKD. Trimming left V 9 bases short and J 4 bases short, with 9 bases between. The CDR3 loop spans 12 amino acids. CDR3 loop: CATQTGNQPQHF. The CDR3 region has the DNA TGTGCCACCCAGACCGGTAATCAGCCCCAGCATTTT.

The V gene is TRBV7-2, the J gene TRBJ2-7; 8 positions match TRBD2. The CDR3 has 17 residues. Unmatched junction bases numbered 11, after V lost 4 bases and J lost 0 bases. CDR1 SGHTA and CDR2 FQGNSA come from the germline V gene. Written as DNA, the CDR3 is TGTGCCAGCAGCTCCCGACCATCCAGCGGGAGCTCCTACGAGCAGTACTTC. Its translation: CASSSRPSSGSSYEQYF.

The chain is built from TRBV28 and TRBJ1-6; D gene ambiguous. The V gene lost 4 bases and the J gene lost 4 bases, with 14 bases spanning the gap. CDR3 length: 16 residues. From germline, CDR1 is MDHEN and CDR2 SYDVKM. In DNA form, the CDR3 reads TGTGCCAGCAGTTCACCCGTGGTTTGGTATAATTCACCCCTCCACTTT. It is translated as CASSSPVVWYNSPLHF.

This chain joins TRBV12-3 or TRBV12-4 and TRBJ2-7; a weak D match, TRBD2 (5 bases). The CDR3 extends over 13 amino acids. V dropped 7 bases and J dropped 5 bases, with 15 bases sitting between them. CDR3 residues: CASKSGARDEQYF. The CDR3 DNA is TGTGCCAGCAAATCAGGCGCGCGGGACGAGCAGTACTTC.

The chain is built from TRBV19 and TRBJ1-4; possibly TRBD1 for D (5 bases). The germline gives CDR1 LNHDA, CDR2 SQIVND (reference sequence). The CDR3 length is 11 residues. V was trimmed by 7 bases and J by 14 bases, leaving 14 bases between them. The CDR3 DNA follows: TGTGCCAGTACGCCGGGACTGCGGCTGTTTTTT. It codes for CASTPGLRLFF.

CDR3 residues: CASSSPGTARGPRPTF. The CDR3 DNA reads TGTGCCAGCAGCTCCCCCGGTACGGCGAGGGGCCCGCGTCCCACCTTC. This rearrangement joins TRBV5-4 to TRBJ1-2; the D gene is possibly TRBD1 (5 bases). Germline CDR1 is SGHNT and CDR2 is YYREEE (reference sequence). This CDR3 comprises 16 residues. Deletions cut 3 bases from V and 13 bases from J, with 28 bases between.